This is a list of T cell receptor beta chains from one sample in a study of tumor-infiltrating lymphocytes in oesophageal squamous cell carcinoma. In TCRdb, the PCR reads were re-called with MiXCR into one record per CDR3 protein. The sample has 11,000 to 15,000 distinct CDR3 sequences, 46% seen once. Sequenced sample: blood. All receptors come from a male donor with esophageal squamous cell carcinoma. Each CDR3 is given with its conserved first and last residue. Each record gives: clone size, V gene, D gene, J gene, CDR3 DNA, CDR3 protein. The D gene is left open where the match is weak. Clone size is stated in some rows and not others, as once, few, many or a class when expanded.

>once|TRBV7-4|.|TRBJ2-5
TGTGCCAGCAGCCTGGGTTTGGGGTACCAAGAGACCCAGTACTTC
CASSLGLGYQETQYF
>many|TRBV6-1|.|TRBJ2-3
TGTGCCGCCGGGCAGGGGCCTGATACGCAGTATTTT
CAAGQGPDTQYF
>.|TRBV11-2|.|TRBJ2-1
TGTGCCAGCAGCCGGAACAGGGCCGAGGGACAGTTCTTC
CASSRNRAEGQFF
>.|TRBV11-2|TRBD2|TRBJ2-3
TGTGCCAGCAGCCTAGGCGGGAGGTCTACAGATACGCAGTATTTT
CASSLGGRSTDTQYF
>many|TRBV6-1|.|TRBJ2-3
TGTGCCAGCAGCCGGGACTCCGAAGGGACAGATACGCAGTATTTT
CASSRDSEGTDTQYF
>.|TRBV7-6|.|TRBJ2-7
TGTGCCAGCAGCTTAGTGGGCCCTTTTCAGGGTTCCTACGAGCAGTACTTC
CASSLVGPFQGSYEQYF
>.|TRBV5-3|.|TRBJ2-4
TGTGCCAGAAGCGGGGGAGGAAACATTCAGTACTTC
CARSGGGNIQYF
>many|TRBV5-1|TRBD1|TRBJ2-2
TGCGCCAGCAGCCCTGGACAGGGGGCCGCTTCCGGGGAGCTGTTTTTT
CASSPGQGAASGELFF
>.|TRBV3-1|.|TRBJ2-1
TGTGCCAGCAGCCCGGGGTCCGGGGGCAATGAGCAGTTCTTC
CASSPGSGGNEQFF
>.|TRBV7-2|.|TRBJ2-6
TGTGCCAGTACATCGGGTGTAGGGGGAAGAGCCAACGTCCTGACTTTC
CASTSGVGGRANVLTF
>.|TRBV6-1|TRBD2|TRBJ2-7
TGTGCCAGCAGTGAATTGACTAGCGGGAAGAATGAGCAGTACTTC
CASSELTSGKNEQYF
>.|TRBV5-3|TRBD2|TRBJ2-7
TGTGCCAGCAGCTTAGGGGCTAGCGGGAGAGTTTACGAGCAGTACTTC
CASSLGASGRVYEQYF
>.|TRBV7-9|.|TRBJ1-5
TGTGCCAGCAGCCCGTCCGCGGGACGGCACTTTACCCAGCATTTT
CASSPSAGRHFTQHF
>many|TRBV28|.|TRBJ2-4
TGTGCCAGCAGTTTGCGTAACAGGGTTCTAGCCAAAAACATTCAGTACTTC
CASSLRNRVLAKNIQYF
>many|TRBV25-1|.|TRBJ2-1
TGTGCCAGCAGCGGATCTCCCACCACAGGGTATGAGCAGTTCTTC
CASSGSPTTGYEQFF
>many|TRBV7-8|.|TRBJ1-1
TGTGCCAGCAGCTCTGGGATGGGGCCGGACTTTGAAGCTTTCTTT
CASSSGMGPDFEAFF
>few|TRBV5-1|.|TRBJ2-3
TGCGCCAGCAGCTTGGGCTCGTACGGGTTTGATACGCAGTATTTT
CASSLGSYGFDTQYF
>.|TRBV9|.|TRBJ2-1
TGTGCCAGCAGCGTAGTGGATAGCGGTTATAACAATGAGCAGTTCTTC
CASSVVDSGYNNEQFF
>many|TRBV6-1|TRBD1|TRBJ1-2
TGTGCCAGCAGGAAATTACGAGACAGGGGGCTAGGCTACACCTTC
CASRKLRDRGLGYTF
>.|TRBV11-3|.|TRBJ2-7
TGTGCCAGCAGCTTAGAGGGATATGGAAACGAGCAGTACTTC
CASSLEGYGNEQYF
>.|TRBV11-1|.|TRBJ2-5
TGTGCCAGCAGCTTATCCGGGAACCACGTACGAGAGACCCAGTACTTC
CASSLSGNHVRETQYF
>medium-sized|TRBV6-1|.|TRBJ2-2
TGTGCCAGCAGTGGCTCGACAGACACCGGGGAGCTGTTTTTT
CASSGSTDTGELFF
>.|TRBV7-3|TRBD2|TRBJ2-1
TGTGCCAGCAGCTCAAACCCTAGCGGGAGATTTGATAATGAGCAGTTCTTC
CASSSNPSGRFDNEQFF
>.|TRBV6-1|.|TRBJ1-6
TGTGCCATCTCGGGAGAGGGGAGGGGTTCACCCCTCCACTTT
CAISGEGRGSPLHF
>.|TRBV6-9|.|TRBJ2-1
TGTGCCAGGAGCGCCCCCGGGGGATTTGGTAACGAGCAGTTCTTC
CARSAPGGFGNEQFF
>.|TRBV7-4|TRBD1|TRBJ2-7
TGTGCCAGCAGCAACCCGGGACAGGCCACCTACGAGCAGTACTTC
CASSNPGQATYEQYF
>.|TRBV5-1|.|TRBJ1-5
TGCGCCAGCAGCTTGGCTCTGGGAGAGCCCCAGCATTTT
CASSLALGEPQHF
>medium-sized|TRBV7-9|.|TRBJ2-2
TGTGCCAGCAGCTTAGCGTACCACACCGGGGAGCTGTTTTTT
CASSLAYHTGELFF
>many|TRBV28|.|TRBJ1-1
TGTGCCAGCAGATGGGATACTGAAGCTTTCTTT
CASRWDTEAFF
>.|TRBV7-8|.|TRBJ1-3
TGTGCCAGCAGCTTATCTGGCAACTCTGGAAACACCATATATTTT
CASSLSGNSGNTIYF
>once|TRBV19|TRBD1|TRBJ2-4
TGTGCCAGTAGCATGGGACAGAGCGGCAAAAACATTCAGTACTTC
CASSMGQSGKNIQYF
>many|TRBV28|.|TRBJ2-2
TGTGCCAGCAGTTTACCGGGACCGAACACCGGGGAGCTGTTTTTT
CASSLPGPNTGELFF
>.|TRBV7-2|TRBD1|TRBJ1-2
TGTGCCAGCAGCTCGCAAACCGGGACAGTTAGGGACTATGGCTACACCTTC
CASSSQTGTVRDYGYTF
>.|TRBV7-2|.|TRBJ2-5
TGTGCCAGCAGAGGGGGGCGGTACCAAGAGACCCAGTACTTC
CASRGGRYQETQYF
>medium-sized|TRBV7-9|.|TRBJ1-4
TGTGCCAGCAGCGTGGACGGTTCCAGTGAAAAACTGTTTTTT
CASSVDGSSEKLFF
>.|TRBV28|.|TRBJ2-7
TGTGCCAGCAGTTTGCAGGGGAAGAATTCACCCCTCCACTTC
CASSLQGKNSPLHF
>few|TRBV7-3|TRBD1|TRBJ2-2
TGTGCCAGCAGCTTAACTGGACAGGGGGCATATACCGGGGAGCTGTTTTTT
CASSLTGQGAYTGELFF
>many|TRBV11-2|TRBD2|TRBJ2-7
TGTGCCAGCAGCCCGCGGGGGAGCTCCTACGAGCAGTACTTC
CASSPRGSSYEQYF
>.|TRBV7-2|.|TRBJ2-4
TGTGCCAGCCGTGTGCGGGAGAGGGGGGAGCAGTACTTC
CASRVRERGEQYF
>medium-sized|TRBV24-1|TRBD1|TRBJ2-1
TGTGCCACCAGTCCTTCCCCCGGGACAGGCTCCTACAATGAGCAGTTCTTC
CATSPSPGTGSYNEQFF
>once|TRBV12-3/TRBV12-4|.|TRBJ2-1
TGTGCCAGCACCCTCTTAGGGGCCAGGGCCGATGAGCAGTTCTTC
CASTLLGARADEQFF
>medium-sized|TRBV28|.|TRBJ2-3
TGTGCCAGCCCTCAAGTCCCGCCGGGTTGGGACCAAGAGGTTAGAGATACGCAGTATTTT
CASPQVPPGWDQEVRDTQYF
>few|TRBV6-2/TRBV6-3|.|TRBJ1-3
TGTGCCAGCAGACGGACCCTCTCTGGAAACACCATATATTTT
CASRRTLSGNTIYF
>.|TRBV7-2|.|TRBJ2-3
TGTGCCAGCAGCTTCATCGGAGATACGCAGTATTTT
CASSFIGDTQYF
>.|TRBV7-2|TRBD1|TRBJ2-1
TGTGCCAGCAGCTTTAGAGGGGGCGAGACGCAGTTCTTC
CASSFRGGETQFF
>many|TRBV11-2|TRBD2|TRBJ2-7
TGTGCCAGCAGCTTAGATTCAGAGACTAGCGGGAGGGTTCCTGTGCTCCATGAGCAGTACTTC
CASSLDSETSGRVPVLHEQYF
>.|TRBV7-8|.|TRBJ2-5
TGTGCCAGCAGCTTAGTGGGTTGGGGGGAGACCCAGTACTTC
CASSLVGWGETQYF
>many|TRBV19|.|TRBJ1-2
TGTGCCAGTAGGGCCGCGGGGGGAAGAGTTTATGGCTACACCTTC
CASRAAGGRVYGYTF
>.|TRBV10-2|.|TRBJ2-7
TGCGCCAGCAGTGAACTTCGGGGCTATACCTACAATGAGCAGTACTTC
CASSELRGYTYNEQYF
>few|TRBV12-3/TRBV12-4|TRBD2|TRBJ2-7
TGTGCCAGCAGGAGCGGGAGCTTAGGGGAGCTGTACTTC
CASRSGSLGELYF
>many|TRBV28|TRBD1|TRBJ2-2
TGTGCCAGCAGGGTGACAGGGATGACCGGGGAGCTGTTTTTT
CASRVTGMTGELFF
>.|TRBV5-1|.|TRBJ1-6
TGCGCCAGCAGCTTGGATTCAGGTGGTTCAAATCATTCACCCCTCCACTTT
CASSLDSGGSNHSPLHF
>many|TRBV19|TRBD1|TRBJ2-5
TGTGCCAGTAGCACACCCCCGGGACAGGCGAGAGAGACCCAGTACTTC
CASSTPPGQARETQYF
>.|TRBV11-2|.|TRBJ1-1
TGTGCCAGCAGCGTGAGAATGCAGGGTGAAGCTTTCTTT
CASSVRMQGEAFF
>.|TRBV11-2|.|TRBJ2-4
.
CASSLERGEQFFGPGTLGIQYF